These T cell receptor beta chains were read from a single sample in a study of technical replicates of blood from several donors. Assay: immunoSEQ multiplex PCR; the TCRdb copy retains only in-frame clones and omits some. The table has about 50,000 clones, 80% to 95% seen once. The sequencing sample was made of PBMCs. Receptors originate from a human donor in good health. Some clones in this sample may be carry-over from other donors' samples. The CDR3 runs from the conserved cysteine through the conserved F or W. Fields, in order: CDR3 protein, CDR3 DNA, J gene, V gene, clone size, D gene. A D gene is named only where the DNA matches it firmly. Size is omitted from some rows. Given values are once, few, many or a class for expanded clones.

CDR3: CSVSRTDQRGELFF
DNA: TGCAGCGTTTCCCGGACTGATCAAAGGGGGGAGCTGTTTTTT
J: TRBJ2-2
V: TRBV29-1
size: .
D: .

CDR3: CASSLQGFNGYTF
DNA: TGTGCCAGCAGCTTACAGGGTTTCAATGGCTACACCTTC
J: TRBJ1-2
V: TRBV7-3
size: few
D: .

CDR3: CASSPSGEGGFVGQPKETQYF
DNA: TGTGCCAGCAGCCCCTCAGGGGAAGGCGGTTTCGTAGGACAACCAAAAGAGACCCAGTACTTC
J: TRBJ2-5
V: TRBV7-6
size: .
D: .

CDR3: CSVEEGGGRYF
DNA: TGCAGCGTTGAAGAAGGGGGGGGTAGGTACTTC
J: TRBJ2-5
V: TRBV29-1
size: .
D: .

CDR3: CASSPSGGASYNEQFF
DNA: TGCGCCAGCAGCCCTAGCGGGGGGGCCTCCTACAATGAGCAGTTCTTC
J: TRBJ2-1
V: TRBV5-1
size: .
D: TRBD2

CDR3: CASSLQGNNSPLHF
DNA: TGTGCCAGCAGTTTGCAGGGAAACAATTCACCCCTCCACTTT
J: TRBJ1-6
V: TRBV27
size: .
D: .

CDR3: CASSSGGGGTDTQYF
DNA: TGTGCCAGCAGCTCCGGCGGAGGAGGTACAGATACGCAGTATTTT
J: TRBJ2-3
V: TRBV5-4
size: .
D: .

CDR3: CAIQGLAGGDEQYF
DNA: TGTGCCATTCAGGGACTAGCGGGTGGCGACGAGCAGTACTTC
J: TRBJ2-7
V: TRBV10-3
size: .
D: TRBD2

CDR3: CASSPGLVTYEQYF
DNA: TGTGCCAGCAGCCCCGGACTAGTAACCTACGAGCAGTACTTC
J: TRBJ2-7
V: TRBV5-4
size: .
D: TRBD2

CDR3: CASSPGRRGRVTDTQYF
DNA: TGTGCCAGCAGCCCCGGTCGGCGGGGTCGGGTCACAGATACGCAGTATTTT
J: TRBJ2-3
V: TRBV7-2
size: .
D: .

CDR3: CASSSYRGQGYSPLHF
DNA: TGTGCCAGCAGTTCTTACCGAGGACAGGGGTATTCACCCCTCCACTTT
J: TRBJ1-6
V: TRBV28
size: .
D: TRBD1

CDR3: CASSLGAGHNEQFF
DNA: TGTGCCAGCAGCTTGGGAGCGGGGCACAATGAGCAGTTCTTC
J: TRBJ2-1
V: TRBV5-6
size: few
D: TRBD2

CDR3: CASSPGTGGALGAFF
DNA: TGTGCCAGCAGTCCCGGGACAGGGGGCGCGTTGGGCGCTTTCTTT
J: TRBJ1-1
V: TRBV6-1
size: .
D: TRBD1

CDR3: CAWTTGGGTEAFF
DNA: TGTGCCTGGACCACAGGGGGAGGGACTGAAGCTTTCTTT
J: TRBJ1-1
V: TRBV30
size: .
D: TRBD1

CDR3: CASKGGDRGIAKNIQYF
DNA: TGTGCCAGCAAAGGAGGGGACAGGGGCATAGCCAAAAACATTCAGTACTTC
J: TRBJ2-4
V: TRBV2
size: .
D: TRBD1

CDR3: CAWSVNRGRVNTEAFF
DNA: TGTGCCTGGAGTGTAAATCGTGGCAGGGTGAACACTGAAGCTTTCTTT
J: TRBJ1-1
V: TRBV30
size: .
D: .